The clone carrying this T cell receptor beta chain was found many times. This record comes from a study of early T cells in non-severe SARS-CoV-2 infection. Turning to the study itself: Sequencing input comprised bulk RNA from unsorted whole blood; chain pairing was not available.

The CDR3 sequence is 16 residues long. Germline CDR1 is SEHNR and CDR2 is FQNEAQ (reference sequence). With 4 bases removed from V and 5 bases from J, the gap between germline ends came to 20 bases. TCRdb re-derived calls from the 5' RACE reads in MiXCR, one entry per CDR3 protein. The sample includes 30,000 to 35,000 distinct CDR3 sequences, approximately 4.2% of them seen just once. The sequence came from an adult who was a healthcare worker with PCR-confirmed SARS-CoV-2 infection or an uninfected control (not recorded which). Sequencing was carried out using whole blood. This chain joins TRBV7-9 and TRBJ2-5; D may correspond to TRBD1 or TRBD2 (5 bases each). The CDR3 reads CASSWVGVVGVETQYF. In nucleotides, the CDR3 is TGTGCCAGCAGCTGGGTCGGGGTAGTGGGGGTCGAGACCCAGTACTTC.